The 21 T cell receptor beta chains below all came from one sample that was sequenced in a study of blood T cell repertoires in COVID-19. Profiling relied on immunoSEQ multiplex PCR, and the TCRdb table lists in-frame clones only, not all of them. In the table there are some 300,000 clones, 70% to 90% of which are singletons. Sequenced input: PBMCs or T cells enriched from blood (not recorded which). Source of these receptors: a woman aged 40-49 years who had recovered from COVID-19.

This chain connects TRBV19 to TRBJ1-2, with 7 bases that match TRBD1. After removal of 8 bases from V and 9 bases from J, the junction contained 12 bases not matched to a gene. This CDR3 spans 13 amino acids. The germline gives CDR1 LNHDA, CDR2 SQIVND (reference sequence). CDR3 loop: CASCTGDARSYTF. CDR3 bases: TGTGCCAGTTGCACAGGGGACGCTCGAAGCTACACCTTC.

V gene TRBV19 combines with J gene TRBJ1-2, with 8 bases identical to TRBD1. There are 13 residues in the CDR3. V gave up 6 bases and J gave up 4 bases; unmatched junction bases: 4. Germline V gene sequence: CDR1 LNHDA, CDR2 SQIVND (reference sequence). This chain's CDR3 is CASSPGQVYGYTF. CDR3 DNA: TGTGCCAGTAGCCCGGGACAGGTCTATGGCTACACCTTC.

The chain combines TRBV11-3 with TRBJ2-5, with D tentatively TRBD2 (7 bases). The germline V and J ends were trimmed by 6 bases and 5 bases, with 13 bases remaining between them. CDR1 and CDR2 from the germline V gene are SGHNT and YENEEA. There are 13 residues in the CDR3. In DNA form, the CDR3 reads TGTGCCAGCAGACGACGGGGGGCGGAGACCCAGTACTTC. The encoded protein is CASRRRGAETQYF.

The chain uses TRBV2 and TRBJ1-2; D uncertain. Trimming cost V 5 bases and J 4 bases, with 17 bases left between them. The CDR3 totals 15 residues. Per the germline V gene, CDR1 is SNHLY and CDR2 is FYNNEI. CDR3 sequence (DNA): TGTGCCAGCAGTAGACCCGTCGGGGTAAGCTATGGCTACACCTTC. Translating it yields CASSRPVGVSYGYTF.

The J gene is TRBJ2-7, the V gene TRBV28; D not certain. The CDR3 consists of 12 residues. The V and J ends lost 9 bases and 3 bases respectively, with 12 bases between them. The germline V gene has CDR1 MDHEN and CDR2 SYDVKM. CDR3 amino acids: CASTWSSYEQYF. The CDR3 nucleotides are TGTGCCAGTACGTGGAGTAGCTACGAGCAGTACTTC.

This sequence joins TRBV19 and TRBJ2-3, with D possibly being TRBD1 (5 bases). From germline, CDR1 is LNHDA and CDR2 SQIVND (reference sequence). Trimming removed 3 bases from V and 0 bases from J, with 10 bases in between. The length of the CDR3 is 15 residues. CDR3 DNA sequence: TGTGCCAGTAGTATCTCAGGGATAAGCACAGATACGCAGTATTTT. This sequence encodes CASSISGISTDTQYF.

The chain is built from TRBV7-3 and TRBJ2-2; TRBD2 agrees at 8 bases. The germline V gene has CDR1 SGHTA and CDR2 FQGTGA. V lost 2 bases and J lost 3; bases outside the gene matches: 11. CDR3 length: 18 residues. The CDR3 nucleotides read TGTGCCAGCAGCTTATCCCCTTACGGGAGGGCCGACACCGGGGAGCTGTTTTTT. This codes for CASSLSPYGRADTGELFF.

This rearrangement joins TRBV9 to TRBJ1-5; 8 bases line up with TRBD1. Germline V gene sequence: CDR1 SGDLS, CDR2 YYNGEE. Germline trimming cut 5 bases from V and 0 bases from J; bases unmatched to any gene: 4. CDR3 size: 15 residues. CDR3 loop: CASSETGGSNQPQHF. The CDR3 nucleotides read TGTGCCAGCAGTGAAACAGGGGGTAGCAATCAGCCCCAGCATTTT.

The chain links TRBV11-3 to TRBJ1-6, with a tentative D call TRBD1 (6 bases). This CDR3 is built from 15 residues. The V and J ends lost 0 bases and 6 bases respectively, with 9 bases between them. From germline, CDR1 is SGHNT and CDR2 YENEEA. The CDR3 loop is CASSLDSRGNSPLHF. The DNA for the CDR3 is TGTGCCAGCAGCTTAGATAGCAGGGGTAATTCACCCCTCCACTTT.

This chain joins TRBV28 and TRBJ2-5; perhaps TRBD1 as D (6 bases). The CDR3 consists of 14 residues. Germline loops: CDR1 MDHEN, CDR2 SYDVKM. V lost 3 bases, J lost 2 bases, and 10 bases lay in between. For the CDR3, the DNA is TGTGCCAGCAGTTTGGGCAGGGGACAAGAGACCCAGTACTTC. It yields the protein CASSLGRGQETQYF.

This clone appeared once. The genes are TRBV7-2 and TRBJ2-5; 11 bases fit TRBD2. CDR3 length equals 15 residues. The germline V gene encodes CDR1 SGHTA and CDR2 FQGNSA. The trim removed 5 bases at V and 5 bases at J, leaving 7 bases unmatched. CDR3 bases: TGTGCCAGCAGCCTGACTAGCGGGAATCTGGAGACCCAGTACTTC. Protein sequence: CASSLTSGNLETQYF.

The V and J genes are TRBV3-1 (or the pseudogene TRBV3-2) and TRBJ2-7, with 8 bases identical to TRBD2. Looked up from germline, CDR1 is LGHDT and CDR2 is YNNKEL (reference sequence). CDR3 length equals 21 residues. After removal of 0 bases from V and 3 bases from J, the junction contained 22 bases not matched to a gene. CDR3 in amino acids: CASSQDSIAGTRAYERYEQYF. The CDR3 nucleotides read TGTGCCAGCAGCCAAGACTCCATAGCCGGGACTAGAGCTTACGAGCGCTACGAGCAGTACTTC.

The rearrangement joins TRBV10-3 to TRBJ2-7; 8 positions match TRBD1. The length of the CDR3 is 12 residues. V dropped 6 bases and J dropped 4; count of bases not matched to a gene: 2. CDR1 is ENHRY and CDR2 is SYGVKD in the germline V gene. Here the CDR3 DNA reads TGTGCCATCAGCCGACAGGGGTACGAGCAGTACTTC. Protein product: CAISRQGYEQYF.

The chain employs TRBV12-3 or TRBV12-4 and TRBJ1-1; TRBD1 is a possible D gene (6 bases). V was pared by 7 bases and J by 2 bases, with 11 bases between. The CDR3 is 13 amino acids. The CDR3, as DNA: TGTGCCAGCACCTTACAGGGTAACACTGAAGCTTTCTTT. Its translation: CASTLQGNTEAFF.

This chain links TRBV28 with TRBJ2-4, with D possibly matching TRBD1 (5 bases). Germline V gene sequence: CDR1 MDHEN, CDR2 SYDVKM. CDR3 size: 16 residues. V dropped 3 bases and J dropped 0 bases, with 12 bases sitting between them. This chain's CDR3 is CASSFQGTLAKNIQYF. The CDR3 DNA reads TGTGCCAGCAGTTTCCAGGGCACACTAGCCAAAAACATTCAGTACTTC.

This chain uses TRBV19 with TRBJ2-2; D is perhaps TRBD1 (5 bases). Deletions cut 3 bases from V and 8 bases from J, with 13 bases between. The CDR3 totals 14 residues. The germline gives CDR1 LNHDA, CDR2 SQIVND (reference sequence). CDR3 nucleotides: TGTGCCAGTAGTATCCGACAGTCGGGTGGGGAGCTGTTTTTT. It specifies CASSIRQSGGELFF.

DNA of the CDR3: TGTGCCAGCCAAAAACTGGGGGGGAACACTGAAGCTTTCTTT. Translation: CASQKLGGNTEAFF. This chain links TRBV27 with TRBJ1-1; the D gene is possibly TRBD1 (5 bases). V gave up 8 bases and J gave up 1 base, with 14 bases separating them. This CDR3 comprises 14 residues. Germline lookup yields CDR1 MNHEY and CDR2 SMNVEV (reference sequence).

This chain links TRBV6-5 with TRBJ2-3, with TRBD2 matching over 13 bases. J was trimmed by 2 bases and V by 6 bases; bases with no gene match: 2. Germline CDR1 is MNHEY and CDR2 is SVGAGI. The CDR3 has 15 amino acids. The CDR3 loop reads CASRLAGGYTDTQYF. The CDR3 coding sequence is TGTGCCAGCAGACTAGCGGGAGGGTACACAGATACGCAGTATTTT.

This clone was observed a few times. The V and J genes are TRBV27 and TRBJ1-6; D is unclear. The CDR3 consists of 14 residues. The V and J ends lost 1 base and 7 bases respectively, with 8 bases between them. Germline V gene sequence: CDR1 MNHEY, CDR2 SMNVEV (reference sequence). The chain's CDR3 is CASSLWEKNSPLHF. CDR3 in DNA: TGTGCCAGCAGTTTATGGGAGAAAAATTCACCCCTCCACTTT.

This clone appeared a single time. The rearrangement links TRBV11-2 to TRBJ1-4; D is unresolved. Germline CDR1 and CDR2: SGHAT and FQNNGV. There are 15 residues in the CDR3. V dropped 3 bases and J dropped 5 bases, with 13 bases sitting between them. The CDR3 loop reads CASSFFGEPNEKLFF. In DNA, the CDR3 is TGTGCCAGCAGCTTTTTCGGGGAACCCAATGAAAAACTGTTTTTT.

The rearrangement uses TRBV7-8 and TRBJ2-1; TRBD2 is a possible D gene (7 bases). The V end lost 2 bases, the J end lost 1 base, and 9 bases lay between the germline ends. CDR3 length: 15 amino acids. Germline values: CDR1 SGHVS, CDR2 FQNEAQ. CDR3 loop: CASSLRGASYNEQFF. The CDR3 DNA reads as TGTGCCAGCAGCTTACGGGGGGCGTCCTACAATGAGCAGTTCTTC.